These 9 T cell receptor beta chains were all obtained from the same sample, sequenced in a study of spatial heterogeneity in lung cancer. TCRdb redid the calling of the 5' RACE reads with MiXCR, one entry per CDR3 protein. The repertoire consists of under 100,000 distinct CDR3 sequences, with approximately 8.9% occurring once and the leading ten covering less than 9%. The time point here: sample taken at primary tumor resection. In each case, whole RNA from tumor, nontumor lung or frozen PBMC was sequenced unsorted. The source material was PBMCs, sampled at surgery. The receptors originated from a male donor with early-stage non-small cell lung cancer.

This chain connects TRBV6-6 to TRBJ2-5, with 9 nucleotides matching TRBD1. The length of the CDR3 is 15 residues. After removal of 6 bases from V and 5 bases from J, the junction contained 10 bases not matched to a gene. Germline assignment: CDR1 MNHNY and CDR2 SVGAGI (reference sequence). CDR3: CASSSTGGSRETQYF. In nucleotides, the CDR3 is TGTGCCAGCAGCAGTACAGGGGGCTCCAGGGAGACCCAGTACTTC.

This clonotype was seen a handful of times. The chain has TRBV7-9 and TRBJ1-1; possible D gene TRBD1, 5 bases. This CDR3 contains 12 residues. Germline CDR1 and CDR2: SEHNR and FQNEAQ (reference sequence). Between the trimmed V and J ends, which lost 8 bases and 7 bases, there was a span of 14 bases. As DNA, the CDR3 is TGTGCCAGCGTTCGAACGGGACTTGAAGCTTTCTTT. Translation gives CASVRTGLEAFF.

This clonotype was recorded at least ten times. The rearrangement links TRBV29-1 to TRBJ2-1; D might be TRBD1 or TRBD2, each matching 5 bases. V was clipped by 7 bases and J by 5 bases, with 12 bases between them. The CDR3 is 12 residues long. CDR1 and CDR2 (germline): SQVTM, ANQGSEA. DNA for the CDR3: TGCAGCGGGGGGACGAGCCACAATGAGCAGTTCTTC. Translation gives CSGGTSHNEQFF.

This clonotype occurred a few times. The chain combines TRBV5-1 with TRBJ2-3; TRBD1 matches at 10 bases. CDR1 is SGHRS and CDR2 is YFSETQ in the germline V gene. V shed 0 bases, J shed 3 bases, and the junction held 4 bases outside the gene matches. The CDR3 is made up of 16 amino acids. This chain's CDR3 is CASSLVGQGRTDTQYF. For the CDR3, the DNA is TGCGCCAGCAGCTTGGTGGGACAGGGGAGAACAGATACGCAGTATTTT.

The V gene is TRBV6-1, the J gene TRBJ2-7, with 8 bases fitting TRBD2. Germline CDR1 and CDR2: MNHNS and SASEGT. The CDR3 has 14 amino acids. Unmatched junction bases numbered 3, after V lost 0 bases and J lost 5 bases. Written as DNA, the CDR3 is TGTGCCAGCAGTGAAGCCTGGACTAGCCACGAGCAGTACTTC. This encodes CASSEAWTSHEQYF.

This clonotype was seen only a few times. V and J are TRBV2 and TRBJ2-1; a weak D match, TRBD2 (6 bases). The V end was cut by 1 base, the J end by 2 bases, with 12 bases between. The CDR3 sequence is 16 residues long. Germline V gene sequence: CDR1 SNHLY, CDR2 FYNNEI. The CDR3 coding sequence is TGTGCCAGCAGTGAAGTAGGGCGGGGACCCTACAATGAGCAGTTCTTC. It is translated as CASSEVGRGPYNEQFF.

This rearrangement joins TRBV20-1 to TRBJ1-5; a possible D gene is TRBD1 (6 bases). Germline values: CDR1 DFQATT, CDR2 SNEGSKA (reference sequence). The length of the CDR3 is 13 residues. Trimming pared 7 bases from V and 0 bases from J, leaving 10 bases between. The CDR3 DNA is TGCAGTGGAAGACAGGCTAGCAATCAGCCCCAGCATTTT. Protein: CSGRQASNQPQHF.

In its sample, this clonotype was seen many times. V usage is TRBV6-1 and J usage is TRBJ2-1; 7 bases match TRBD2. The V gene end was trimmed by 4 bases and the J gene end by 5 bases; junction bases not matched to a gene: 2. CDR1 is MNHNS, CDR2 SASEGT, per germline. This CDR3 is 13 amino acids long. This chain's CDR3 is CASSVGLDNEQFF. CDR3 sequence (DNA): TGTGCCAGCAGTGTCGGACTAGACAATGAGCAGTTCTTC.

The sample holds many counts of this clonotype. This rearrangement joins TRBV28 to TRBJ1-4; D uncertain. V lost 3 bases and J lost 4, with 9 bases in between. CDR3 length equals 14 residues. CDR1 and CDR2 (germline): MDHEN, SYDVKM. This CDR3 reads CASSLVSHNEKLFF. CDR3 DNA sequence: TGTGCCAGCAGTTTGGTCAGCCATAATGAAAAACTGTTTTTT.